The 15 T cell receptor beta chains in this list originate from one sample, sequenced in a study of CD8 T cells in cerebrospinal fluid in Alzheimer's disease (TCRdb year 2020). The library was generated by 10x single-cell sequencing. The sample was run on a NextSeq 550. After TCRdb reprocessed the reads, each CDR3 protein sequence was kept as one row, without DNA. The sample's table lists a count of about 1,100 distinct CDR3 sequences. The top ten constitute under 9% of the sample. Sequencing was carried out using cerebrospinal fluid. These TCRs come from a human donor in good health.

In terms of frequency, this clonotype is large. This CDR3 reads CAIMAGANVLTF. The chain uses TRBV10-3 and TRBJ2-6. Germline lookup yields CDR1 ENHRY and CDR2 SYGVKD. The CDR3 length is 12 residues.

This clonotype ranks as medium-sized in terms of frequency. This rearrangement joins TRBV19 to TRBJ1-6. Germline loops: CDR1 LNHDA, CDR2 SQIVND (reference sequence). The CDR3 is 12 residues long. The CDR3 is CASRASGSPLHF.

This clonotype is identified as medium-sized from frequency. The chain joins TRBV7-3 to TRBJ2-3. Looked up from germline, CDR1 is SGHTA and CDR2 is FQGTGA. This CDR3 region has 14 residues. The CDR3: CASSLRGYTDTQYF.

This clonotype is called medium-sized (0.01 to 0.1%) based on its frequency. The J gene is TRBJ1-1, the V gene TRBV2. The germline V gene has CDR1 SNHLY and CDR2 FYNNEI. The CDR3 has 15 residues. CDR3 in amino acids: CASSENRAMNTEAFF.

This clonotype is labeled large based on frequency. CDR3 sequence reads: CASSLQVFNEKLFF. The chain uses TRBV4-2 and TRBJ1-4. The germline V gene has CDR1 LGHNA and CDR2 YNFKEQ. CDR3 length: 14 residues.

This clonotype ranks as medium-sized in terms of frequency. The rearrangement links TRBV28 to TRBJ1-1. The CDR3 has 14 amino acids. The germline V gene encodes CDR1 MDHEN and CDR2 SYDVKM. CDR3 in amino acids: CASRLGSQNTEAFF.

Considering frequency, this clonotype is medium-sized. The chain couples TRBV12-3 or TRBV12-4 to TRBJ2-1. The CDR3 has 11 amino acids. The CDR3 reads CASSQVHEQFF.

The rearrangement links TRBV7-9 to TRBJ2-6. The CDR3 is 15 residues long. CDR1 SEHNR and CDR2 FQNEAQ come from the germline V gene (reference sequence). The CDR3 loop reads CASSSGSSGANVLTF.

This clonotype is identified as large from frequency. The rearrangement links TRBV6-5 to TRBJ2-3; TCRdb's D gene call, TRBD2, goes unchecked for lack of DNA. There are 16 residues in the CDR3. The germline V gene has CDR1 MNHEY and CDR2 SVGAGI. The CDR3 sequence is CASSGQAGASTDTQYF.

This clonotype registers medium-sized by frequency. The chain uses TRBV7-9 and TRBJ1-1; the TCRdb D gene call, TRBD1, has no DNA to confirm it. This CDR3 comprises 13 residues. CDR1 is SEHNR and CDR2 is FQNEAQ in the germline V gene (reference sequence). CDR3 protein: CASSLGGGTEAFF.

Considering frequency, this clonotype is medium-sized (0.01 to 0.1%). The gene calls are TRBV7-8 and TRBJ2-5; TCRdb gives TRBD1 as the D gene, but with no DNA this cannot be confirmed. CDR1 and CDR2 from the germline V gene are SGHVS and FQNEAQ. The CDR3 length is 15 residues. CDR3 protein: CASSLDQGAEETQYF.

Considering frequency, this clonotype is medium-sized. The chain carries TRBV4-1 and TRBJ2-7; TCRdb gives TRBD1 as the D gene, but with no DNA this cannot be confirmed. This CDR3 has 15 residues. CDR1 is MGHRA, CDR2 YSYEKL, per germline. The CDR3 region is CASSPGEGSRDEQYF.

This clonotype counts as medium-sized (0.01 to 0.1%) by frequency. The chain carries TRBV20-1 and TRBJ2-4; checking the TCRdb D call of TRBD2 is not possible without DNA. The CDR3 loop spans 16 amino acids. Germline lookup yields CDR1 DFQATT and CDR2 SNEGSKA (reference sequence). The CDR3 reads CSARDLQRGTENIQYF.

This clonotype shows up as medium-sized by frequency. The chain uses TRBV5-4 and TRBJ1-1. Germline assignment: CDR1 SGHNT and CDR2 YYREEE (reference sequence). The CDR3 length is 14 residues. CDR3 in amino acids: CASSLVGAPGEAFF.

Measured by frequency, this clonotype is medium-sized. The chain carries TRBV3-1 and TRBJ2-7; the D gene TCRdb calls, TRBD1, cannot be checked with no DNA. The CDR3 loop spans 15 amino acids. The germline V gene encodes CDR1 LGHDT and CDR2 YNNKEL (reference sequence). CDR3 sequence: CASSQDPRETYEQYF.